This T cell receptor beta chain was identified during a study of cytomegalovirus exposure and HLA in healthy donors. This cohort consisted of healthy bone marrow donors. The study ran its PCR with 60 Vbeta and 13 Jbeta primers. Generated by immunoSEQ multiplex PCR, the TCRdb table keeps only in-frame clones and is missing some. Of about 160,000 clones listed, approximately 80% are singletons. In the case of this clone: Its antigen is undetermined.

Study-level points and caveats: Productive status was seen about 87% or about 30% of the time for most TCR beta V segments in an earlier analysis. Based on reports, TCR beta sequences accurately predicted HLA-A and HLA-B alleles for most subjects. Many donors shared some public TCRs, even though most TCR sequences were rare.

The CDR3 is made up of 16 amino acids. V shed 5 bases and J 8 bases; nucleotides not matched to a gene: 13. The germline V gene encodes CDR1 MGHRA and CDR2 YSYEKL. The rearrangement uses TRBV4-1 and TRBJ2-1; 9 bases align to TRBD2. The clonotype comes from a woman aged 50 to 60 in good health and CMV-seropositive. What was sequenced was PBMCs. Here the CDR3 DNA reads TGCGCCAGCAGCAACTTTGGGTCTAGCGGGGTCGATGAGCAGTTCTTC. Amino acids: CASSNFGSSGVDEQFF.